Listed below are T cell receptor beta chains from one sample, sequenced in a study of vaccination effects on CD4 cells after COVID-19. These receptors lack a known antigen. Generated by immunoSEQ multiplex PCR, the TCRdb table keeps only in-frame clones and is missing some. The sample records just under 75,000 clones, approximately 72% being singletons. The material sequenced was CD4+ T cells from PBMCs cultured with HCoV-NL63 spike peptides, taken before COVID-19 vaccination. The receptors were gathered from a human donor who received a COVID-19 vaccine. Both conserved end residues are part of each CDR3.

J	V	CDR3
TRBJ2-3	TRBV3-1/TRBV3-2	CASSHRNRDTQYF
TRBJ2-3	TRBV5-1	CASRLSSFASSTDTQYF
TRBJ1-2	TRBV14	CASSQETALGGYGYTF
TRBJ1-2	TRBV5-5	CASEGTANYGYTF
TRBJ2-2	TRBV4-3	CASGKFDATWGGGTGELFF
TRBJ1-3	TRBV10-3	CAISRSELGNTIYF
TRBJ2-1	TRBV25-1	CASSETPGQGANYNEQFF
TRBJ1-5	TRBV12-5	CASGLGQGYSSNQPQHF
TRBJ1-1	TRBV6-5	CASRTGLNTEAFF
TRBJ2-6	TRBV5-1	CASSPGTGSNGANVLTF
TRBJ2-5	TRBV9	CASSLRGGRSSGAPQETQYF
TRBJ2-2	TRBV24-1	CATSDLAGGELFF
TRBJ2-1	TRBV11-2	CASSLRPSGGLGGNEQFF
TRBJ2-5	TRBV2	CASSLRTNQETQYF
TRBJ1-4	TRBV5-1	CASSPGQGAGANEKLFF
TRBJ2-1	TRBV6-1	CASSASGQSSYNEQFF
TRBJ2-5	TRBV7-9	CASSPSWGEETQYF
TRBJ2-3	TRBV15	CATSRDRLPVDTQYF
TRBJ1-4	TRBV2	CASSAEKLFF
TRBJ1-6	TRBV10-3	CAISESRNNSPLHF
TRBJ2-2	TRBV7-3	CASSSPNTGELFF
TRBJ2-5	TRBV7-2	CASSLSTSGGGTQYF
TRBJ2-1	TRBV30	CAWNKRASSSYNEQFF
TRBJ2-3	TRBV5-5	CASSLRNTDTQYF
TRBJ2-5	TRBV4-1	CASSRERMGAQYF
TRBJ2-3	TRBV3-1/TRBV3-2	CASSPGTQPRYF
TRBJ2-5	TRBV3-1/TRBV3-2	CASSHSGQGGETQYF
TRBJ1-2	TRBV2	CASRDRGDGYTF
TRBJ1-1	TRBV19	CASSGTGGRTEAFF